This entry is about one TCR beta chain. Its antigen is undetermined. Nominal health characterized the donors when sampled, though unrecorded immune exposures were likely. The data are from a study of cytomegalovirus exposure and HLA in healthy donors. Study results and caveats: A later analysis reportedly found that, within productive TCRs, an Asian-associated ancestry cluster had fewer N-insertions than the mean observed across the roughly 730 donors. Reported findings show TCR beta sequences accurately forecast HLA-A and HLA-B alleles in most subjects.

The germline V and J ends were trimmed by 1 base and 6 bases, with 10 bases remaining between them. This CDR3 region has 14 residues. CDR1 and CDR2 (germline): MDHEN, SYDVKM. A multiplex PCR was run with 60 Vbeta primers and 13 Jbeta primers. Sequencing was performed with immunoSEQ multiplex PCR; in TCRdb, only in-frame clones are kept and a portion is missing. Seen here are roughly 98,000 clones, 77% observed once, and the top ten hold about 8.3%. The chain joins TRBV28 to TRBJ2-1; maybe TRBD1 (6 bases). This sequence originates from a female donor in good health and CMV-seronegative. Source material: PBMCs. CDR3 sequence reads: CASSLFGRGNEQFF. The CDR3 nucleotides are TGTGCCAGCAGTTTATTTGGCAGGGGCAATGAGCAGTTCTTC.